Below, 22 T cell receptor beta chains from the same sample are listed, as sequenced in a study of long-term antiretroviral therapy in people with HIV. The immunoSEQ assay was v3.0, run at survey level. The assay was immunoSEQ multiplex PCR, and TCRdb's table has in-frame clones only and misses some. Seen here are about 20,000 clones, about 82% observed once, and the top ten hold 3.9%. The sample was unsorted PBMCs, taken approximately 4 years after starting antiretroviral therapy. The receptors were gathered from a man aged 18 to 29 with HIV.

V and J are TRBV6-1 and TRBJ2-3; D remains unclear. Germline CDR1 is MNHNS and CDR2 is SASEGT. Trimming stripped 3 bases from V and 1 base from J, with 8 bases between. CDR3 length: 14 residues. The CDR3 spells CASSEVLRTDTQYF. The CDR3 nucleotides read TGTGCCAGCAGTGAGGTACTCCGCACAGATACGCAGTATTTT.

In nucleotides, the CDR3 is TGCGCCAGCAGCTGGACAGGGATAGATCAGCCCCAGCATTTT. This encodes CASSWTGIDQPQHF. This chain links TRBV5-1 with TRBJ1-5; 8 nucleotides agree with TRBD1. Per germline, CDR1 SGHRS and CDR2 YFSETQ. This CDR3 region has 14 residues. The J segment lost 5 bases and the V segment lost 3 bases, leaving 4 bases of the junction unmatched.

The chain carries TRBV20-1 and TRBJ2-7; D remains unclear. The CDR3 extends over 10 amino acids. CDR1 is DFQATT, CDR2 SNEGSKA, per germline (reference sequence). V dropped 5 bases and J dropped 6 bases, with 8 bases sitting between them. CDR3 in DNA: TGCAGTGCTGGGCTGGGCGAGCAGTACTTC. It translates to CSAGLGEQYF.

The genes are TRBV2 and TRBJ2-5, with D perhaps matching TRBD1 or TRBD2 (5 bases each). The CDR3 is 14 residues long. V lost 6 bases, J lost 4 bases, and 15 bases lay in between. Per the germline V gene, CDR1 is SNHLY and CDR2 is FYNNEI. The CDR3 DNA is TGTGCCAGCAGATCAGGGTCGAGGGCAGAGACCCAGTACTTC. Protein sequence: CASRSGSRAETQYF.

This clone has just one count. The chain couples TRBV11-2 to TRBJ2-5; D not certain. Per germline, CDR1 SGHAT and CDR2 FQNNGV. CDR3 length: 12 residues. The V end was cut by 5 bases, the J end by 5 bases, with 9 bases between. CDR3 coding DNA: TGTGCCAGCAGCGGAGCCGGGGAGACCCAGTACTTC. It translates to CASSGAGETQYF.

The rearrangement uses TRBV5-4 and TRBJ1-1; D is perhaps TRBD1 (5 bases). Trimming left V 3 bases short and J 6 bases short, with 9 bases between. CDR1 is SGHNT, CDR2 YYREEE, per germline (reference sequence). The CDR3 is made up of 12 amino acids. The CDR3 region is CASSWGGPEAFF. CDR3 DNA: TGTGCCAGCAGCTGGGGCGGACCTGAAGCTTTCTTT. The full variable domain, in which reference TRBV5-4 and TRBJ1-1 provide the parts outside the CDR3, is ETGVTQSPTHLIKTRGQQVTLRCSSQSGHNTVSWYQQALGQGPQFIFQYYREEENGRGNFPPRFSGLQFPNYSSELNVNALELDDSALYLCASSWGGPEAFFGQGTRLTVV.

The chain joins TRBV30 to TRBJ1-1; D uncertain. Trimming removed 8 bases at V and 7 bases at J, with 14 bases between. The CDR3 extends over 11 amino acids. Germline CDR1 and CDR2: GTSNPN and SVGIG (reference sequence). In nucleotides, the CDR3 is TGTGCCGGTAGGCTCCCCCGTGAAGCTTTCTTT. It specifies CAGRLPREAFF.

V is TRBV12-5 and J is TRBJ2-7; 9 bases agree with TRBD1. Germline CDR1 is LGHNT and CDR2 is FRNRAP. The ends lost 7 bases at V and 3 bases at J; junction bases unmatched: 7. The length of the CDR3 is 14 residues. This chain's CDR3 is CASATGTGRYEQYF. DNA of the CDR3: TGTGCTAGTGCCACCGGGACAGGGCGCTACGAGCAGTACTTC.

The chain couples TRBV6-5 to TRBJ2-2; D is undetermined. V lost 4 bases and J lost 3, with 9 bases in between. The CDR3 has 14 residues. Germline V lookup: CDR1 MNHEY, CDR2 SVGAGI. The CDR3: CASSLTRDTGELFF. As DNA, the CDR3 is TGTGCCAGCAGTTTAACCCGGGACACCGGGGAGCTGTTTTTT.

This clone was recorded a few times. The chain carries TRBV7-8 and TRBJ1-2, with 9 nucleotides matching TRBD1. Germline loops: CDR1 SGHVS, CDR2 FQNEAQ. CDR3 length: 14 amino acids. V shed 6 bases and J 4 bases; nucleotides not matched to a gene: 6. The chain's CDR3 is CASSPGTGIYGYTF. Here the CDR3 DNA reads TGTGCCAGCAGTCCAGGGACAGGGATCTATGGCTACACCTTC.

This clone was found once. The V gene is TRBV28, the J gene TRBJ2-5, with 8 nucleotides matching TRBD1. Per germline, CDR1 MDHEN and CDR2 SYDVKM. The CDR3 has 15 residues. J was trimmed by 7 bases and V by 4 bases; bases with no gene match: 11. The CDR3 DNA reads TGTGCCAGCAGTTCTGGCCTCGGACAGGGACGGACCCAGTACTTC. This sequence encodes CASSSGLGQGRTQYF.

The gene calls are TRBV18 and TRBJ1-6; D is unclear. The length of the CDR3 is 16 residues. CDR1 and CDR2 (germline): KGHSH, LQKENI. Trimming removed 4 bases from V and 6 bases from J, with 16 bases in between. Written as DNA, the CDR3 is TGTGCCAGCTCACAGTTAACCCCAGTGGTTAATTCACCCCTCCACTTT. This encodes CASSQLTPVVNSPLHF.

The V gene is TRBV6-5, the J gene TRBJ2-1; the match to TRBD1 covers 8 bases. Germline loops: CDR1 MNHEY, CDR2 SVGAGI. The trim removed 6 bases at V and 9 bases at J, leaving 10 bases unmatched. The CDR3 runs 14 residues. CDR3: CASSPTGEDSEQFF. CDR3 DNA: TGTGCCAGCAGCCCGACAGGGGAGGATAGTGAGCAGTTCTTC.

This clone showed up just a few times. The rearrangement uses TRBV6-6 and TRBJ2-7; weak D call: TRBD1 (6 bases). Per the germline V gene, CDR1 is MNHNY and CDR2 is SVGAGI (reference sequence). V was cut by 5 bases and J by 3 bases, with 11 bases left in between. The CDR3 sequence is 13 residues long. This CDR3 reads CASSDHRDYEQYV. CDR3 sequence (DNA): TGTGCCAGCAGTGACCACAGGGACTACGAGCAGTACGTC.

In its sample, this clone was seen a few times. The rearrangement uses TRBV5-6 and TRBJ2-2, with a possible D match to TRBD2 (6 bases). The CDR3 runs to 18 residues. Germline V lookup: CDR1 SGHDT, CDR2 YYEEEE. V lost 5 bases and J 3 bases, leaving 23 bases between the germline ends. CDR3: CASRDVGGMGTDTGELFF. The CDR3 DNA follows: TGTGCCAGCAGGGACGTGGGGGGAATGGGGACCGACACCGGGGAGCTGTTTTTT.

The chain employs TRBV6-5 and TRBJ1-5, with D unclear. Deletions cut 2 bases from V and 9 bases from J, with 11 bases between. The germline CDR1 and CDR2 sequences are MNHEY and SVGAGI. The CDR3 has 13 residues. CDR3 sequence: CASSYRFYGPQHF. CDR3 coding DNA: TGTGCCAGCAGTTACAGGTTCTACGGGCCCCAGCATTTT.

The rearrangement links TRBV11-2 to TRBJ2-7; D is ambiguous. The germline CDR1 and CDR2 sequences are SGHAT and FQNNGV. This CDR3 has 15 amino acids. Deletions cut 0 bases from V and 2 bases from J, with 11 bases between. CDR3 sequence reads: CASSLDLQSTYEQYF. The CDR3 DNA sequence: TGTGCCAGCAGCTTAGATTTACAGTCAACCTACGAGCAGTACTTC.

As regards this clone: One end of the junction fails to match germline, which may point to a read error. The J gene is TRBJ2-1, the V gene TRBV7-8, with D tentatively TRBD1 or TRBD2 (5 bases each). The germline V gene has CDR1 SGHVS and CDR2 FQNEAQ. CDR3 length equals 16 residues. CDR3 nucleotide sequence: TGTGCCAGCAGCATCAGGCGGCTGTATCGGCAGGGTGACGGGGTCTTC. This codes for CASSIRRLYRQGDGVF.

The CDR3 spells CASSPRGGDSWNTIYF. In DNA, the CDR3 is TGTGCCAGCAGCCCACGTGGGGGGGATTCCTGGAACACCATATATTTT. This rearrangement joins TRBV5-5 to TRBJ1-3; tentative D call: TRBD1 (5 bases). The V gene's germline CDR1 is SGHKS and CDR2 YYEKEE (reference sequence). The CDR3 runs to 16 residues. Between the trimmed V and J ends, which lost 4 bases and 7 bases, there was a span of 21 bases. Supplemented by reference TRBV5-5 and TRBJ1-3, the full variable domain reads DAGVTQSPTHLIKTRGQQVTLRCSPISGHKSVSWYQQVLGQGPQFIFQYYEKEERGRGNFPDRFSARQFPNYSSELNVNALLLGDSALYLCASSPRGGDSWNTIYFGEGSWLTVV.

This clone was seen once. The chain is built from TRBV9 and TRBJ1-4, with TRBD1 matching over 7 bases. The CDR3 runs to 15 residues. Germline CDR1 is SGDLS and CDR2 is YYNGEE. After removal of 3 bases from V and 8 bases from J, the junction contained 10 bases not matched to a gene. CDR3 in amino acids: CASSGGGRAEEKLFF. The CDR3 nucleotides are TGTGCCAGCAGCGGAGGGGGCAGGGCCGAAGAAAAACTGTTTTTT.

This clone has only one observation. The rearrangement links TRBV23-1 to TRBJ1-1, with D possibly TRBD1 on 5 matching bases. TRBV23-1 is identified as an open reading frame with a role that is uncertain. This CDR3 has 12 amino acids. Trimming pared 5 bases from V and 10 bases from J, leaving 14 bases between. CDR3 amino acids: CASSSLGGVAFF. CDR3 in DNA: TGCGCCAGCAGTTCTCTCGGGGGGGTAGCTTTCTTT.

The chain has TRBV10-3 and TRBJ1-1; TRBD1 might be the D (6 bases). Trimming took off 4 bases at V and 2 bases at J, with 14 bases between the two ends. CDR1 is ENHRY, CDR2 SYGVKD, per germline. The CDR3 consists of 15 residues. The CDR3 DNA reads TGTGCCATCAGTGGGGGTTGGGGGGCAAACACTGAAGCTTTCTTT. Translating gives CAISGGWGANTEAFF.